This T cell receptor beta chain was sequenced for a study of CD8+CD57+ T cells in acquired aplastic anemia (dated by TCRdb to the late 2010s). Study-wide context: DNA extracted from sorted CD4+ and CD8+ cells had a mean of around 3.3 ug, with a range of 0.2 to 27.4 ug. A CD8+CD57+ expansion meant a frequency higher than the mean frequency seen in healthy subjects. The study at large found these results: CD8+ Simpson's diversity did not differ significantly between patients and healthy controls (P=0.060). Although under 35 CD8+ CDR3 sequences were shared by patients and controls, these sequences appeared highly expressed in patients and within the immunodominant clones of patients.

Patients chosen for sequencing had shown expansion of CD8+CD57+ cells by flow cytometry. All patients had severe acquired aplastic anemia diagnosed by International Study of Aplastic Anemia and Agranulocytosis and Camitta criteria. No patient had received any therapy when blood was sampled. The study deep-sequenced TCR repertoires of sorted CD4+ and CD8+ blood T cells from severe aplastic anemia patients and healthy subjects. Patients were enrolled under clinicaltrials.gov protocols 00001620, 01623167, 00001397, 00071045, 00081523 and 00961064 in the USA. Ficoll-Paque density gradient centrifugation was used to isolate peripheral blood mononuclear cells. Before DNA extraction, CD4+ and CD8+ T cells were sorted with FACS or magnetic beads. Profiling of TCR beta VDJ combinations and CDR3 sequences used genomic DNA as the template. An Illumina HiSeq 2000 was the platform used for TCR repertoire sequencing. As for the original processing: Repertoire assessment relied on Simpson's diversity index, CDR3 size and DJ length profiles, and TRBV/TRBJ rearrangement plots. The most abundant DNA sequence in the deep sequencing data was taken as the immunodominant clone. CDR3 amino acid sequences were screened for sharing across subjects and compared with published repertoires and the VDJdb database. TCRdb reworked the public reads: Q25 trimming with fastp, MiXCR clone assembly, productive beta chains retained. Identical CDR3 protein sequences are pooled into one entry, listed with their most common genes and DNA. V and J calls and clone size were set by TCRdb, not the authors. This sample has 310,000 or so distinct CDR3 sequences in its table, and 45% to 65% of those were observed once. The top ten constitute around 1.2% of the sample.

A word on this clonotype: What antigen it recognizes has not been identified. Nothing much larger sits one base from this clone, and base qualities are not available.

For CDR1 and CDR2, the germline V gene lists MGHRA and YSYEKL. The CDR3 contains 16 residues, cysteine and phenylalanine counted. Left in the record is the CDR3 DNA by itself, 48 bases read in frame from the first base. At the junction V is shortened by 1 base and J by 3 bases, with 12 bases in between. The TCR comes from a human donor with aplastic anemia. The chain is encoded by TRBV4-1 joined to TRBJ1-4; tentative D gene TRBD1, with 5 bases matching. The sequenced sample was sorted CD4+, CD8+, or CD8+CD57+ T cells (not recorded which) from PBMCs. The sequenced DNA is TGCGCCAGCAGCCAAGGCCGGGGGGGAGCTAATGAAAAACTGTTTTTT. Translated, this gives CASSQGRGGANEKLFF.